The 23 T cell receptor beta chains below come from one sample, sequenced in a study of T cell changes during pregnancy in multiple sclerosis. Sequenced by immunoSEQ multiplex PCR; TCRdb stores in-frame clones only, minus some. The sample has tens of thousands of clones, roughly 90% seen once. The sample here was CD4+ T cells from peripheral blood mononuclear cells, taken in the second trimester of pregnancy. Receptor source: a female donor with multiple sclerosis, enrolled in a pregnancy study.

J is TRBJ1-1 and V is TRBV7-2, with 9 bases fitting TRBD1. Trimming removed 5 bases from V and 0 bases from J; junction bases left unmatched: 7. The CDR3 is 16 residues long. The germline V gene encodes CDR1 SGHTA and CDR2 FQGNSA. CDR3 sequence reads: CASSAGTGLMNTEAFF. The CDR3 bases are TGTGCCAGCAGCGCCGGGACAGGGCTAATGAACACTGAAGCTTTCTTT.

V is TRBV28 and J is TRBJ1-3; D is uncertain. V was pared by 7 bases and J by 0 bases, with 10 bases between. Germline V CDR1 and CDR2: MDHEN, SYDVKM. The CDR3 sequence is 14 residues long. The DNA for the CDR3 is TGTGCCAGCATCCCATCAGGCTCTGGAAACACCATATATTTT. Translated, it gives CASIPSGSGNTIYF.

The rearrangement joins TRBV2 to TRBJ1-5; TRBD1 is a possible D gene (5 bases). Looked up from germline, CDR1 is SNHLY and CDR2 is FYNNEI. This CDR3 spans 13 amino acids. V was shortened by 7 bases and J by 7 bases, with 14 bases between the two germline ends. CDR3 residues: CASNRRGDQPQHF. The CDR3 nucleotides are TGTGCCAGCAACCGGCGGGGGGACCAGCCCCAGCATTTT. The whole variable domain, filled in from reference TRBV2 and TRBJ1-5, reads EPEVTQTPSHQVTQMGQEVILRCVPISNHLYFYWYRQILGQKVEFLVSFYNNEISEKSEIFDDQFSVERPDGSNFTLKIRSTKLEDSAMYFCASNRRGDQPQHFGDGTRLSIL.

The J gene is TRBJ1-2, the V gene TRBV10-3, with D perhaps TRBD1 (5 bases). The CDR3 is made up of 13 amino acids. Germline-derived CDR1 and CDR2 are ENHRY and SYGVKD. Trimming removed 7 bases from V and 6 bases from J, with 15 bases in between. The CDR3 sequence is CAITGGSRNGYTF. CDR3 DNA sequence: TGTGCCATCACCGGGGGGTCCCGAAATGGCTACACCTTC.

The chain combines TRBV5-4 with TRBJ2-7; maybe TRBD2 (5 bases). The length of the CDR3 is 13 residues. Germline V gene lookup returns CDR1 SGHNT and CDR2 YYREEE (reference sequence). V dropped 0 bases and J dropped 6 bases, with 10 bases sitting between them. The CDR3 nucleotides read TGTGCCAGCAGCTTGGAACTAGTAGGCGAGCAGTACTTC. Its protein product is CASSLELVGEQYF.

The chain combines TRBV7-2 with TRBJ1-2; 9 nucleotides line up with TRBD1. Trimming at V came to 1 base and at J to 8 bases, leaving 11 bases not matched to a gene. Germline V gene data show CDR1 as SGHTA and CDR2 as FQGNSA. This CDR3 comprises 16 residues. The CDR3 protein is CASSLVKQGAGRGYTF. Here the CDR3 DNA reads TGTGCCAGCAGCTTAGTAAAACAGGGGGCAGGAAGGGGCTACACCTTC.

This clone was picked up a small number of times. The V call is TRBV19, the J call TRBJ1-2; 9 bases map to TRBD1. V shed 6 bases, J shed 2 bases, and the junction held 7 bases outside the gene matches. CDR3 size: 15 residues. Germline lookup yields CDR1 LNHDA and CDR2 SQIVND (reference sequence). CDR3 sequence (DNA): TGTGCCAGTAGGGACACAGGGGGCGGGAACTATGGCTACACCTTC. It yields the protein CASRDTGGGNYGYTF.

The chain combines TRBV29-1 with TRBJ2-5; D not certain. The CDR3 spans 13 residues. V lost 6 bases, J lost 5 bases, and 16 bases lay in between. Germline-derived CDR1 and CDR2 are SQVTM and ANQGSEA. CDR3 bases: TGCAGCGTCCTGAAAAGAGGATTGGAGACCCAGTACTTC. Translation: CSVLKRGLETQYF.

The rearrangement joins TRBV18 to TRBJ1-1; weak D call: TRBD1 (6 bases). The CDR3 spans 18 residues. Per germline, CDR1 KGHSH and CDR2 LQKENI. Trimming removed 2 bases from V and 4 bases from J, with 23 bases in between. DNA of the CDR3: TGTGCCAGCTCACCATCGGGAGGCGGGGGCGGTTTATCCACTGAAGCTTTCTTT. Encoded protein: CASSPSGGGGGLSTEAFF.

The V and J genes are TRBV15 and TRBJ1-4; no definite D call. The CDR3 length is 13 residues. Trimming stripped 1 base from V and 14 bases from J, with 14 bases between. In germline, CDR1 is LNHNV, CDR2 YYDKDF (reference sequence). CDR3 residues: CATSRVFSRDLFF. In nucleotides, the CDR3 is TGTGCCACCAGCAGAGTATTTTCGAGGGATCTGTTTTTT.

The gene calls are TRBV28 and TRBJ2-7, with D possibly matching TRBD1 (6 bases). This CDR3 region has 15 residues. The V and J ends lost 5 bases and 5 bases respectively, with 19 bases between them. CDR1 is MDHEN, CDR2 SYDVKM, per germline. The CDR3 spells CASSHRVGPAHEQYF. The CDR3 coding sequence is TGTGCCAGCAGTCACAGGGTTGGACCGGCCCACGAGCAGTACTTC.

The count of this clone is one. V usage is TRBV11-2 and J usage is TRBJ2-7; 16 nucleotides match TRBD2. The V segment lost 5 bases and the J segment 5 bases; nucleotides outside the gene matches: 15. Per the germline V gene, CDR1 is SGHAT and CDR2 is FQNNGV. This CDR3 spans 19 amino acids. CDR3 in amino acids: CASSPPTGLAGGPRNEQYF. CDR3 in DNA: TGTGCCAGCAGCCCCCCCACGGGACTAGCGGGAGGGCCAAGGAACGAGCAGTACTTC. Drawing the rest from reference TRBV11-2 and TRBJ2-7, the complete variable domain is EAGVAQSPRYKIIEKRQSVAFWCNPISGHATLYWYQQILGQGPKLLIQFQNNGVVDDSQLPKDRFSAERLKGVDSTLKIQPAKLEDSAVYLCASSPPTGLAGGPRNEQYFGPGTRLTVT.

V usage is TRBV27 and J usage is TRBJ2-7, with 12 bases lining up with TRBD2. J lost 0 bases, V lost 3 bases, and 3 bases had no gene match. This CDR3 region has 16 residues. Germline V CDR1 and CDR2: MNHEY, SMNVEV (reference sequence). The CDR3 region is CASSFRTSGTSYEQYF. In nucleotides, the CDR3 is TGTGCCAGCAGTTTTAGGACTAGCGGGACCTCCTACGAGCAGTACTTC.

This clone was seen a single time. This chain uses TRBV21-1 with TRBJ2-5; the table assigns TRBD2, which was not confirmed against the DNA. TRBV21-1 is shown as a pseudogene. This CDR3 has 17 amino acids. The CDR3, as DNA: TGTGCCAGCAGCAAACCTAGGCTAGCGGGCCTCCAAGAGACCCAGTACTTC. Its translation is CASSKPRLAGLQETQYF.

The chain links TRBV4-2 to TRBJ2-2, with TRBD1 matching 9 bases. Looked up from germline, CDR1 is LGHNA and CDR2 is YNFKEQ. There are 15 residues in the CDR3. V shed 4 bases, J shed 5 bases, and the junction held 5 bases outside the gene matches. CDR3 loop: CASSPLGQGTGELFF. The CDR3 DNA reads TGTGCCAGCAGCCCGCTGGGACAGGGAACCGGGGAGCTGTTTTTT.

The rearrangement uses TRBV5-1 and TRBJ2-2; 11 nucleotides match TRBD2. This CDR3 is built from 16 residues. V dropped 4 bases and J dropped 2; count of bases not matched to a gene: 4. Germline V CDR1 and CDR2: SGHRS, YFSETQ. Written as DNA, the CDR3 is TGCGCCAGCAGCCTGGGACTAGCGGTCAACACCGGGGAGCTGTTTTTT. It codes for CASSLGLAVNTGELFF.

The chain has TRBV30 and TRBJ1-5; tentatively, D is TRBD1 (6 bases). This CDR3 is built from 16 residues. V was shortened by 5 bases and J by 5 bases, with 22 bases between the two germline ends. CDR1 is GTSNPN and CDR2 is SVGIG in the germline V gene (reference sequence). CDR3 sequence (DNA): TGTGCCTGGGGGTCGCTCGGCGGGGGCTTGGATCAGCCCCAGCATTTT. This sequence encodes CAWGSLGGGLDQPQHF. Using reference TRBV30 and TRBJ1-5 for the parts outside the CDR3, the full variable domain is SQTIHQWPATLVQPVGSPLSLECTVEGTSNPNLYWYRQAAGRGLQLLFYSVGIGQISSEVPQNLSASRPQDRQFILSSKKLLLSDSGFYLCAWGSLGGGLDQPQHFGDGTRLSIL.

The chain carries TRBV7-2 and TRBJ1-5; TRBD1 aligns across 8 bases. There are 16 residues in the CDR3. V shed 6 bases and J 5 bases; nucleotides not matched to a gene: 12. Germline CDR1 reads SGHTA; CDR2 reads FQGNSA. The chain's CDR3 is CASSPRQGRSDQPQHF. The DNA for the CDR3 is TGTGCCAGCAGTCCCCGACAGGGGCGTTCCGATCAGCCCCAGCATTTT.

This clone was seen more than once but under ten times. The rearrangement joins TRBV7-9 to TRBJ2-7, with a tentative D call TRBD2 (6 bases). V gave up 5 bases and J gave up 6 bases, with 14 bases separating them. The CDR3 runs 13 residues. The germline V gene encodes CDR1 SEHNR and CDR2 FQNEAQ (reference sequence). The CDR3 here is CASSLRWRAEQYF. Written as DNA, the CDR3 is TGTGCCAGCAGCCTACGATGGAGGGCCGAGCAGTACTTC.

The chain employs TRBV5-5 and TRBJ2-1, with D maybe TRBD2 (6 bases). The CDR3 length is 15 residues. Trimming shortened V by 4 bases and J by 9 bases, and 20 bases separated the two germline ends. Germline CDR1 SGHKS, CDR2 YYEKEE (reference sequence). In DNA form, the CDR3 reads TGTGCCAGCAGCATTCGACTAGTGCCTATGGGTGAGCAGTTCTTC. Translated: CASSIRLVPMGEQFF.

This sequence joins TRBV27 and TRBJ2-1, with 8 bases fitting TRBD2. Germline-derived CDR1 and CDR2 are MNHEY and SMNVEV (reference sequence). J was trimmed by 6 bases and V by 3 bases; bases with no gene match: 25. The CDR3 sequence is 21 residues long. The CDR3 here is CASSFRGKGIPPGLGSNEQFF. In nucleotides, the CDR3 is TGTGCCAGCAGTTTCCGGGGGAAGGGAATCCCCCCGGGACTAGGATCCAATGAGCAGTTCTTC.

The chain has TRBV7-9 and TRBJ2-3, with 7 bases that match TRBD2. Germline V gene data show CDR1 as SEHNR and CDR2 as FQNEAQ (reference sequence). CDR3 length equals 14 residues. V gave up 6 bases and J gave up 0 bases; unmatched junction bases: 3. CDR3 amino acids: CASRERGSTDTQYF. The DNA for the CDR3 is TGTGCCAGCAGAGAGCGGGGAAGCACAGATACGCAGTATTTT.

V gene TRBV7-2 combines with J gene TRBJ2-2; no firm D call. V was clipped by 8 bases and J by 4 bases, with 14 bases between them. The CDR3 totals 14 residues. The germline V gene encodes CDR1 SGHTA and CDR2 FQGNSA. The CDR3 is CASSISIGTGELFF. CDR3 DNA sequence: TGTGCCAGCTCGATTTCTATTGGCACCGGGGAGCTGTTTTTT. Variable domain in full (rest from reference TRBV7-2 and TRBJ2-2): GAGVSQSPSNKVTEKGKDVELRCDPISGHTALYWYRQSLGQGLEFLIYFQGNSAPDKSGLPSDRFSAERTGGSVSTLTIQRTQQEDSAVYLCASSISIGTGELFFGEGSRLTVL.